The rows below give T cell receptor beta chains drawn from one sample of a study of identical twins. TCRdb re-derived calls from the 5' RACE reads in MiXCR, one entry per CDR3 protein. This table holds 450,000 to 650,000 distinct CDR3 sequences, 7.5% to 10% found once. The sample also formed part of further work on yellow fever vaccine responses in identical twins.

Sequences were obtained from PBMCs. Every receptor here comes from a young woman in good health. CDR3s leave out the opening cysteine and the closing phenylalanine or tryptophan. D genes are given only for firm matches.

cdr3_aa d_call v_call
ASRYTGGSQETQY TRBD1 TRBV5-6
ASSKPGQGGPGELF TRBD1 TRBV5-1
ASEPGTGHYEQY TRBD1 TRBV5-6
ASSQGGDYEQY - TRBV11-3
ASTMTGGRTEAF TRBD1 TRBV6-1
ASSFVLAGVRETQY TRBD2 TRBV7-9
SARDAGRVESGELF - TRBV20-1
SAIHREGYT - TRBV20-1
ASSSWGRAQDEQY - TRBV5-5
ASSLYRDTDYGYT - TRBV13
ASSFLSGALAKNIQY - TRBV7-2
ASSPLMSGRLSYEQY TRBD2 TRBV18
ASRMTSGDTYNEQF TRBD2 TRBV28
ASSQGGLRDGANVLT - TRBV14
ASSLFSSRLAGIDNEQF TRBD2 TRBV7-3
ASSEINEQF - TRBV10-2
ASSLQLPTKPDTQY - TRBV14
SARRTGGSEQY TRBD1 TRBV20-1
ASSLEQGTHQPQH TRBD1 TRBV7-8
ASSLIRGTNSYNEQF TRBD2 TRBV5-1